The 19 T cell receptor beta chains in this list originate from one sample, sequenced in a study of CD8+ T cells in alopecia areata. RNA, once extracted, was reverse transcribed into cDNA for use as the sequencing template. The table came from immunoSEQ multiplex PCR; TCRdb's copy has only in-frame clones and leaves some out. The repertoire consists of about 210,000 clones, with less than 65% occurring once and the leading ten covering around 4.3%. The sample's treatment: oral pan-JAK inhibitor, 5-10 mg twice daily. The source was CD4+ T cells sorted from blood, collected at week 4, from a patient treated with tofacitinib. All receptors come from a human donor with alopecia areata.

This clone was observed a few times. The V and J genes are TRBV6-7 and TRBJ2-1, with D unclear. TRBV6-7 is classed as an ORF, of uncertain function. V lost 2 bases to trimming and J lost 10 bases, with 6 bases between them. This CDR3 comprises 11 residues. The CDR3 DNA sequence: TGTGCCAGCAGTTACGGGGAAGAGCAGTTCTTC. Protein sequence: CASSYGEEQFF.

CDR3 amino acids: CASSQRGLAKNIQYF. CDR3 in DNA: TGCGCCAGCAGCCAGAGGGGGCTAGCCAAAAACATTCAGTACTTC. The V call is TRBV4-1, the J call TRBJ2-4; TRBD1 aligns across 7 bases. This CDR3 is 15 amino acids long. The V and J ends lost 3 bases and 0 bases, in that order; junction bases with no gene match: 2. CDR1 and CDR2 (germline): MGHRA, YSYEKL.

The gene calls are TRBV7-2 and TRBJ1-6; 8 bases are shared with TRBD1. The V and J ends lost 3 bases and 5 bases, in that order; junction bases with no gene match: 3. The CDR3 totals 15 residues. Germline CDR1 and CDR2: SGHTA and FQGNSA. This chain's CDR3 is CASSFDRGNNSPLHF. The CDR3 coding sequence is TGTGCCAGCAGCTTTGACAGGGGAAATAATTCACCCCTCCACTTT. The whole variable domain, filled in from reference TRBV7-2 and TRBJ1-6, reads GAGVSQSPSNKVTEKGKDVELRCDPISGHTALYWYRQSLGQGLEFLIYFQGNSAPDKSGLPSDRFSAERTGGSVSTLTIQRTQQEDSAVYLCASSFDRGNNSPLHFGNGTRLTVT.

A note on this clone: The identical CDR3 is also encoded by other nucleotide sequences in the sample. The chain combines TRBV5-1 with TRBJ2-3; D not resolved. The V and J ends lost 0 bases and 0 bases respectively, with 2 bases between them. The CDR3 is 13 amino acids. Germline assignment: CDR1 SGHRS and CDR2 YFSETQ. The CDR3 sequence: CASSLGSTDTQYF. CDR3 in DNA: TGCGCCAGCAGCTTGGGTAGCACAGATACGCAGTATTTT.

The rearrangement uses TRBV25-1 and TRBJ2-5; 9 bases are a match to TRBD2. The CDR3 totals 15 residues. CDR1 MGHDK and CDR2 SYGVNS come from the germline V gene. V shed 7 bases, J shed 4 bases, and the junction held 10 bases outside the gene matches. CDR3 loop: CASNHLAGNRETQYF. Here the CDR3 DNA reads TGTGCCAGCAATCACCTAGCGGGGAACCGAGAGACCCAGTACTTC.

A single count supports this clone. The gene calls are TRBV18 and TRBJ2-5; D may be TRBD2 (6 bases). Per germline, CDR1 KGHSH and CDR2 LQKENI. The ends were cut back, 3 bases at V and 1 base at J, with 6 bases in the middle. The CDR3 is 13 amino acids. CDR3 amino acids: CASSPTSQETQYF. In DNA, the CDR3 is TGTGCCAGCTCACCGACTAGCCAAGAGACCCAGTACTTC.

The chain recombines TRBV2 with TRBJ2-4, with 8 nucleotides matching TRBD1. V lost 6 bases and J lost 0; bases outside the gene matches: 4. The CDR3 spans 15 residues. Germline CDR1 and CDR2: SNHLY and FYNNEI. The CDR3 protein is CASSWDRLAKNIQYF. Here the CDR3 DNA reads TGTGCCAGCAGCTGGGACAGGCTAGCCAAAAACATTCAGTACTTC.

In DNA form, the CDR3 reads TGTGCCAGCAGACCCGGACAGGCCTTTAACTATGGCTACACCTTC. Protein sequence: CASRPGQAFNYGYTF. The chain is built from TRBV4-2 and TRBJ1-2, with 7 bases lining up with TRBD1. V was pared by 6 bases and J by 1 base, with 8 bases of the junction left unmatched. The CDR3 extends over 15 amino acids. The germline gives CDR1 LGHNA, CDR2 YNFKEQ.

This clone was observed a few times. CDR3 sequence (DNA): TGTGCCAGCAGCCACGACGCTAAAAAGGACAGGGGGTTCCTAATCACAGATACGCAGTATTTT. Residues: CASSHDAKKDRGFLITDTQYF. This chain connects TRBV4-2 to TRBJ2-3, with 10 bases fitting TRBD1. V lost 3 bases to trimming and J lost 2 bases; unmatched junction nucleotides: 20. Per germline, CDR1 LGHNA and CDR2 YNFKEQ. The CDR3 is made up of 21 amino acids.

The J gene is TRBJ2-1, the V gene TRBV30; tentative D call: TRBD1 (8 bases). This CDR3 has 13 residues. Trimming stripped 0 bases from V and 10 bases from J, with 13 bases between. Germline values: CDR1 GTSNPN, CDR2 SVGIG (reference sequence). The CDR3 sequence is CAWSVQGGLEQFF. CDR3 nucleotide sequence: TGTGCCTGGAGTGTACAGGGGGGGCTGGAGCAGTTCTTC.

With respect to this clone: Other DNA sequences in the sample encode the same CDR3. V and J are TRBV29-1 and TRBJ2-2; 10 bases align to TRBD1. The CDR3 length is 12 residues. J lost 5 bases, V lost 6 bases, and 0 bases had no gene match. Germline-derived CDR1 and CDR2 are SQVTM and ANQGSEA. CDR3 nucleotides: TGCAGCGTGGGACAGGGGACCGGGGAGCTGTTTTTT. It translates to CSVGQGTGELFF.

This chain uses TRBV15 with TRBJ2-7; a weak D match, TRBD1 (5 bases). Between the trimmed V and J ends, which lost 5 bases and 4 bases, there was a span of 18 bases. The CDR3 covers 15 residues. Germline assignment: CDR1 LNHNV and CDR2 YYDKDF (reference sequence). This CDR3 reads CATSPPGFDRYEQYF. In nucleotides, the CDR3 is TGTGCCACCAGCCCCCCCGGTTTTGACAGATACGAGCAGTACTTC.

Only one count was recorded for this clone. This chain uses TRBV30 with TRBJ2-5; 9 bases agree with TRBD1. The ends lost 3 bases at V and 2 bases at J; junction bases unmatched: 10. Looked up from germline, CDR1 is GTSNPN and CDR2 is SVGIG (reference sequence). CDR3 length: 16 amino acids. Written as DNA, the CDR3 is TGTGCCTGGAGCGGCCTCGGGACAGGGCATCAAGAGACCCAGTACTTC. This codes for CAWSGLGTGHQETQYF.

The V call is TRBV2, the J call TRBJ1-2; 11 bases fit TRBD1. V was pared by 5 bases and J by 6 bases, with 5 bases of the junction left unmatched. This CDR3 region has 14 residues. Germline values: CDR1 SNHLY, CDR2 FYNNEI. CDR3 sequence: CASSRDRGSDGYTF. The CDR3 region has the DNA TGTGCCAGCAGTCGGGACAGGGGGTCCGATGGCTACACCTTC.

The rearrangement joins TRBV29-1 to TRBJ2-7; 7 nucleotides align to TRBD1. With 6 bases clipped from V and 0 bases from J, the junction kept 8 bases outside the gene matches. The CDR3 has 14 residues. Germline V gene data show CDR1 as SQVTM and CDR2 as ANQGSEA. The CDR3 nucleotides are TGCAGCGTCCGACCCGGGACAGACTCCTACGAGCAGTACTTC. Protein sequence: CSVRPGTDSYEQYF.

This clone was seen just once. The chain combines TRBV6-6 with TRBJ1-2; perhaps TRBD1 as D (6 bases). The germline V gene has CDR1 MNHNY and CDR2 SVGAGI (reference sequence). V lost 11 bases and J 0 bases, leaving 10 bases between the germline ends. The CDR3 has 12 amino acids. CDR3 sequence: CALTGANYGYTF. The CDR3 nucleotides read TGTGCCCTGACAGGCGCTAACTATGGCTACACCTTC.

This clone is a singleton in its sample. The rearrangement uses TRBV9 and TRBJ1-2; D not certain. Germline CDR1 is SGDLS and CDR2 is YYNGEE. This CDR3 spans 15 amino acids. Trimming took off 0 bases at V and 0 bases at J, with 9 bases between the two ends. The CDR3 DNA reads TGTGCCAGCAGCGTAGCTACGGCTCCTAACTATGGCTACACCTTC. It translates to CASSVATAPNYGYTF. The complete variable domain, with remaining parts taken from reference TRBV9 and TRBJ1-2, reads DSGVTQTPKHLITATGQRVTLRCSPRSGDLSVYWYQQSLDQGLQFLIQYYNGEERAKGNILERFSAQQFPDLHSELNLSSLELGDSALYFCASSVATAPNYGYTFGSGTRLTVV.

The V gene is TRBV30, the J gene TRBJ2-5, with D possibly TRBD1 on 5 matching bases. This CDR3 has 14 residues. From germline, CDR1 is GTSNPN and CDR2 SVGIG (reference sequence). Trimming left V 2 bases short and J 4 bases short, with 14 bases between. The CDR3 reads CAWSPGLVGETQYF. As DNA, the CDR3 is TGTGCCTGGAGTCCAGGGTTGGTTGGAGAGACCCAGTACTTC.

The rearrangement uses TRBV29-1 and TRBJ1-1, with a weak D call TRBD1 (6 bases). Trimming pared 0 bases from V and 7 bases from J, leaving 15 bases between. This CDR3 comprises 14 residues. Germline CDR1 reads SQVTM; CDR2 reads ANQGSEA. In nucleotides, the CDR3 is TGCAGCGTTGAAGATAGCGGGGGCATTGGTGAAGCTTTCTTT. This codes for CSVEDSGGIGEAFF.